The 4 T cell receptor beta chains below all came from one sample that was sequenced in a study of T-cell reconstitution after alpha-beta-depleted transplantation in children. Preparation of the TCRbeta library involved a method that used unique molecular identifiers. From the PCR reads, TCRdb called clonotypes with MiXCR, one entry per CDR3 protein. The profile shows over 120,000 distinct CDR3 sequences, about 8.8% of them singletons. This specimen consisted of PBMCs, mostly from graft donor cells, obtained 180 days after TCRalphabeta/CD19-depleted stem cell transplant. These TCRs come from a female patient aged 2-15 years who had a stem cell transplant for congenital amegakaryocytic thrombocytopenia, so the T cells may come from the graft donor.

In this sample, this clonotype turned up many times. The chain links TRBV30 to TRBJ1-1; D call uncertain. Germline values: CDR1 GTSNPN, CDR2 SVGIG (reference sequence). The V end lost 0 bases, the J end lost 1 base, and 6 bases lay between the germline ends. The CDR3 runs 13 residues. CDR3 nucleotides: TGTGCCTGGAGTGTCTCCAGGAACACTGAAGCTTTCTTT. Its translation: CAWSVSRNTEAFF.

This clonotype was seen more than once but under ten times. The rearrangement links TRBV24-1 to TRBJ1-2, with a possible D match to TRBD1 (6 bases). Trimming removed 2 bases at V and 4 bases at J, with 10 bases between. CDR1 and CDR2 from the germline V gene are KGHDR and SFDVKD. This CDR3 is 14 amino acids long. CDR3 nucleotides: TGTGCCACCAGTGATTCGGGCAGGGGCTATGGCTACACCTTC. Protein sequence: CATSDSGRGYGYTF.

There are many counts of this clonotype. The chain couples TRBV5-1 to TRBJ1-5; D possibly corresponds to TRBD1 (6 bases). The germline V gene has CDR1 SGHRS and CDR2 YFSETQ. CDR3 length: 16 residues. V lost 4 bases to trimming and J lost 3 bases, with 17 bases between them. The chain's CDR3 is CASSRGAGGPNQPQHF. CDR3 DNA sequence: TGCGCCAGCAGCCGGGGGGCAGGAGGGCCCAATCAGCCCCAGCATTTT.

This clonotype was seen a few times. CDR3 loop: CASSDRQGPFWETQYF. CDR3 bases: TGTGCCAGCAGTGATAGACAGGGACCGTTCTGGGAGACCCAGTACTTC. The rearrangement uses TRBV6-1 and TRBJ2-5, with 7 bases that match TRBD1. The ends lost 3 bases at V and 5 bases at J; junction bases unmatched: 12. In germline, CDR1 is MNHNS, CDR2 SASEGT. This CDR3 is 16 amino acids long.